Listed below are T cell receptor beta chains from one sample, sequenced in a study of blood T cell repertoires in COVID-19. The assay was immunoSEQ multiplex PCR, and TCRdb's table has in-frame clones only and misses some. The sample records 120,000 or so clones, 85% to 90% being singletons. The sequenced sample was peripheral blood. These receptors originate from a man over 45 with acute or convalescent COVID-19. The CDR3 runs from the conserved cysteine through the conserved F or W. Each record gives: clone size, J gene, V gene, D gene, CDR3 length, CDR3 protein, CDR3 DNA. D genes are given only for firm matches. The size entry is marked missing in some rows and otherwise reads once, few, many or a size class.

>NA|TRBJ2-2|TRBV14|TRBD2|15
CASSQDIRGAGELFF
TGTGCCAGCAGCCAAGATATTCGGGGGGCCGGGGAGCTGTTTTTT
>NA|TRBJ2-1|TRBV28|TRBD2|13
CASSSSGSDEQFF
TGTGCCAGCAGTTCTAGCGGGAGCGATGAGCAGTTCTTC
>NA|TRBJ2-3|TRBV18|TRBD1|15
CASSLRDRGTDTQYF
TGTGCCAGCTCTCTCCGGGACAGGGGCACAGATACGCAGTATTTT
>NA|TRBJ1-5|TRBV6-1|TRBD1|14
CASSEAGGGQPQHF
TGTGCCAGCAGTGAAGCAGGGGGCGGTCAGCCCCAGCATTTT
>once|TRBJ1-5|TRBV2|NA|12
CAGRGSNQPQHF
TGTGCCGGAAGGGGTAGCAATCAGCCCCAGCATTTT
>NA|TRBJ2-7|TRBV30|TRBD2|15
CAWSVASGYSYEQYF
TGTGCCTGGAGTGTAGCTAGCGGCTACTCCTACGAGCAGTACTTC
>NA|TRBJ1-5|TRBV6-2/TRBV6-3|NA|13
CASSPTEHQPQHF
TGTGCCAGCAGCCCGACAGAGCATCAGCCCCAGCATTTT
>NA|TRBJ1-5|TRBV7-8|NA|15
CASSTGGLRNQPQHF
TGTGCCAGCAGCACCGGGGGGTTGCGCAATCAGCCCCAGCATTTT
>once|TRBJ2-7|TRBV5-6|NA|14
CASSLPGGPYEQYF
TGTGCCAGCAGCTTACCAGGGGGGCCCTACGAGCAGTACTTC
>few|TRBJ1-3|TRBV19|NA|18
CASSPPLRLTSSGNTIYF
TGTGCCAGTAGTCCACCACTGAGACTGACCTCCTCTGGAAACACCATATATTTT
>NA|TRBJ1-2|TRBV11-2|NA|11
CASSLVGAPTF
TGTGCCAGCAGCTTAGTGGGGGCCCCCACCTTC
>NA|TRBJ2-3|TRBV4-2|TRBD2|17
CASSQGSGLAGSDTQYF
TGTGCCAGCAGCCAAGGCTCAGGACTAGCGGGCTCAGATACGCAGTATTTT
>NA|TRBJ2-7|TRBV7-8|TRBD2|18
CASSLESRLAGGIYEQYF
TGTGCCAGCAGCTTAGAGTCTCGACTAGCGGGAGGGATCTACGAGCAGTACTTC
>NA|TRBJ2-1|TRBV30|NA|15
CAWSVGRSSYNEQFF
TGTGCCTGGAGTGTAGGTCGGAGCTCCTACAATGAGCAGTTCTTC
>NA|TRBJ1-5|TRBV30|NA|14
CAWSALDGRQPQHF
TGTGCCTGGAGTGCCCTCGATGGGAGGCAGCCCCAGCATTTT
>NA|TRBJ1-1|TRBV6-5|NA|12
CASSRGGTEAFF
TGTGCCAGCAGCCGGGGGGGGACTGAAGCTTTCTTT
>once|TRBJ2-5|TRBV5-4|TRBD2|16
CASSLFAGVGKETQYF
TGTGCCAGCAGCTTGTTTGCGGGAGTTGGAAAAGAGACCCAGTACTTC